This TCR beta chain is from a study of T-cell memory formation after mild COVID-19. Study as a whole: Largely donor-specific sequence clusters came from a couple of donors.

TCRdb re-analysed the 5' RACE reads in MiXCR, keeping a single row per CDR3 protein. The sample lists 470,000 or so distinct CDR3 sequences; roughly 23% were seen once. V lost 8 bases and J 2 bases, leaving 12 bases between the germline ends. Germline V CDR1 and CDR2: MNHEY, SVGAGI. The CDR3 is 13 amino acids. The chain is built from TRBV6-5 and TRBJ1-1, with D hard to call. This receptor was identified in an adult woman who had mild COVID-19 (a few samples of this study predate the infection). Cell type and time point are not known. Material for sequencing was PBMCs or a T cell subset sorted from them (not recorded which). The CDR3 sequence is CASRLSRNTEAFF. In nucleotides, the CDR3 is TGTGCCAGCCGGTTAAGCCGAAACACTGAAGCTTTCTTT.